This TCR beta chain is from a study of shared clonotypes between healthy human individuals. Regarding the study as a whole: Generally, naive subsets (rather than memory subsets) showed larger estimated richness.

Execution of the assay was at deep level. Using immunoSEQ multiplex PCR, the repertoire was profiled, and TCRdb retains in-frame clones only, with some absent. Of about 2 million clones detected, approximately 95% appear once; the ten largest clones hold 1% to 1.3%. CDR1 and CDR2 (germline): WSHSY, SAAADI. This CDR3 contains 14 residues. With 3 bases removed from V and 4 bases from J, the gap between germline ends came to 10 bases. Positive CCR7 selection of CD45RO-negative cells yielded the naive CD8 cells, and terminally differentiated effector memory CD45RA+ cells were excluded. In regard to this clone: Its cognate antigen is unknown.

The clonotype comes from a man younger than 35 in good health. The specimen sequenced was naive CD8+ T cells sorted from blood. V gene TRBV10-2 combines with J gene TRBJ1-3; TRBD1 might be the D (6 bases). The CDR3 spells CASSETGRGNTIYF. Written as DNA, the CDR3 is TGCGCCAGCAGTGAAACAGGGAGAGGAAACACCATATATTTT.